The clone carrying this T cell receptor beta chain was picked up many times. Its antigen is currently unknown. One entry per CDR3 protein, called by TCRdb with MiXCR from the 5' RACE reads. The data show around 540,000 distinct CDR3 sequences, with 9.5% to 15% seen just once and about 6.8% held by the top ten. This entry belongs to a study of CD8 T cells in ankylosing spondylitis. Broader study findings: About 8 highly homologous variants made up a TCR beta motif, and this motif appeared characteristic of ankylosing spondylitis blood. In the blood and synovial fluid of reactive arthritis, some motif variants had been previously reported. Clones linked to disease were reported to show significant enrichment in matched ankylosing spondylitis synovial fluid.

The receptor was derived from a male donor with ankylosing spondylitis. Sequencing was performed on blood, either unsorted or a sorted T cell fraction (not recorded which).

CDR3 loop: CASSLKLPRTDTQYF. The CDR3 DNA sequence: TGTGCCAGCAGTCTTAAACTACCTCGCACAGATACGCAGTATTTT. The chain has TRBV6-2 or TRBV6-3 and TRBJ2-3; no reliable D call. Germline assignment: CDR1 MNHEY and CDR2 SVGEGT. Trimming stripped 5 bases from V and 1 base from J, with 13 bases between. The CDR3 has 15 residues.